This entry lists 23 T cell receptor beta chains sequenced from one sample in a study of T-cell reconstitution after alpha-beta-depleted transplantation in children. TCRbeta library preparation incorporated unique molecular identifiers. MiXCR was run by TCRdb on the PCR reads, yielding one entry per CDR3 protein. Among more than 500,000 distinct CDR3 sequences, about 10% were seen once, and the ten largest hold 12% to 15%. Source: PBMCs, mostly from graft donor cells, taken 180 days after TCRalphabeta/CD19-depleted stem cell transplant. The source is a female patient aged 2 to 10 who had a stem cell transplant for aplastic anemia, so the T cells may come from the graft donor.

This clonotype was detected only a few times. The V call is TRBV7-9, the J call TRBJ2-7; TRBD1 matches 7 bases. V lost 2 bases and J lost 0; bases outside the gene matches: 1. Germline V gives CDR1 SEHNR, CDR2 FQNEAQ (reference sequence). The CDR3 is made up of 14 amino acids. The CDR3 reads CASSLWDSSYEQYV. DNA of the CDR3: TGTGCCAGCAGCTTATGGGACAGCTCCTACGAGCAGTACGTC.

The chain recombines TRBV5-1 with TRBJ1-1, with D possibly matching TRBD1 (5 bases). The CDR3 runs to 14 residues. The V and J ends lost 3 bases and 0 bases respectively, with 9 bases between them. Germline loops: CDR1 SGHRS, CDR2 YFSETQ. CDR3 DNA: TGCGCCAGCAGCTCGGGACCTTTGAACACTGAAGCTTTCTTT. It codes for CASSSGPLNTEAFF. The whole variable domain, remainder taken from reference TRBV5-1 and TRBJ1-1, is KAGVTQTPRYLIKTRGQQVTLSCSPISGHRSVSWYQQTPGQGLQFLFEYFSETQRNKGNFPGRFSGRQFSNSRSEMNVSTLELGDSALYLCASSSGPLNTEAFFGQGTRLTVV.

A few counts support this clonotype. The chain links TRBV4-3 to TRBJ2-3; D is possibly TRBD1 (5 bases). V shed 4 bases and J shed 2 bases, with 13 bases lying between them. The germline CDR1 and CDR2 sequences are LGHNA and YSLEER. The CDR3 is made up of 15 amino acids. Here the CDR3 reads CASSRRQGDTDTQYF. For the CDR3, the DNA is TGCGCCAGCAGCCGGCGTCAGGGTGACACAGATACGCAGTATTTT.

There are a few counts of this clonotype. This sequence joins TRBV7-2 and TRBJ2-3; 7 positions match TRBD1. This CDR3 is 15 amino acids long. With 1 base clipped from V and 6 bases from J, the junction kept 7 bases outside the gene matches. Germline V lookup: CDR1 SGHTA, CDR2 FQGNSA. The CDR3 here is CASSLVSRGRDTQYF. CDR3 nucleotide sequence: TGTGCCAGCAGCTTAGTTTCTAGGGGGCGGGATACGCAGTATTTT.

This clonotype was seen many times. The chain is built from TRBV20-1 and TRBJ1-5; no firm D call. V lost 0 bases and J lost 6, with 15 bases in between. The CDR3 loop spans 15 amino acids. The germline V gene encodes CDR1 DFQATT and CDR2 SNEGSKA (reference sequence). The CDR3 region is CSARDRAEWAQPQHF. Here the CDR3 DNA reads TGCAGTGCTAGAGATCGGGCAGAATGGGCTCAGCCCCAGCATTTT.

The chain has TRBV15 and TRBJ1-4; 11 positions match TRBD1. Trimming at V came to 5 bases and at J to 8 bases, leaving 13 bases not matched to a gene. This CDR3 contains 17 residues. Germline values: CDR1 LNHNV, CDR2 YYDKDF (reference sequence). The CDR3: CATSDKLLGQGAEKLFF. The CDR3, as DNA: TGTGCCACCAGCGACAAACTCCTAGGACAGGGGGCGGAAAAACTGTTTTTT.

This clonotype was seen a handful of times. The chain couples TRBV7-8 to TRBJ2-1; 11 bases line up with TRBD2. There are 17 residues in the CDR3. The germline CDR1 and CDR2 sequences are SGHVS and FQNEAQ. With V trimmed by 3 bases and J by 9 bases, 13 bases remained unmatched. This CDR3 is CASSFRGLAVGPGEQFF. In nucleotides, the CDR3 is TGTGCCAGCAGCTTCCGGGGACTAGCGGTGGGCCCCGGTGAGCAGTTCTTC.

This clonotype was found many times. This sequence joins TRBV27 and TRBJ2-1; 8 bases agree with TRBD1. CDR3 length equals 16 residues. V shed 0 bases and J 5 bases; nucleotides not matched to a gene: 6. The germline V gene has CDR1 MNHEY and CDR2 SMNVEV (reference sequence). For the CDR3, the DNA is TGTGCCAGCAGTTTATCGTCGACAGGGGTGCACAATGAGCAGTTCTTC. Protein product: CASSLSSTGVHNEQFF.

This clonotype showed up just a few times. This chain uses TRBV25-1 with TRBJ2-2; possibly TRBD1 for D (6 bases). V dropped 5 bases and J dropped 6 bases, with 10 bases sitting between them. CDR3 length: 13 residues. Germline CDR1 MGHDK, CDR2 SYGVNS. For the CDR3, the DNA is TGTGCCAGCAGTAAACAGGGAGCCGGGGAGCTGTTTTTT. It yields the protein CASSKQGAGELFF.

This clonotype was recorded many times. V usage is TRBV6-2 or TRBV6-3 and J usage is TRBJ1-5; D possibly corresponds to TRBD1 (5 bases). The germline V gene encodes CDR1 MNHEY and CDR2 SVGEGT. The CDR3 covers 20 residues. The V gene lost 0 bases and the J gene lost 0 bases, with 21 bases spanning the gap. CDR3 nucleotide sequence: TGTGCCAGCAGTTACTCGAGACCCCAGGGAGGGGTCTATAGCAATCAGCCCCAGCATTTT. Its protein product is CASSYSRPQGGVYSNQPQHF.

In this sample, this clonotype turned up a few times. The genes are TRBV24-1 and TRBJ2-2; D not resolved. V was trimmed by 0 bases and J by 5 bases, leaving 6 bases between them. CDR3 length: 14 amino acids. Germline values: CDR1 KGHDR, CDR2 SFDVKD. The CDR3 DNA reads TGTGCCACCAGTGATTTGTACGGGACCGGGGAGCTGTTTTTT. Its protein is CATSDLYGTGELFF.

This clonotype has only a few counts. The chain links TRBV27 to TRBJ2-1; 7 bases match TRBD2. Germline V lookup: CDR1 MNHEY, CDR2 SMNVEV (reference sequence). This CDR3 has 16 residues. Unmatched junction bases numbered 4, after V lost 0 bases and J lost 2 bases. The CDR3 sequence is CASSLSGRFPYNEQFF. The CDR3 nucleotides read TGTGCCAGCAGTTTATCCGGGAGGTTCCCCTACAATGAGCAGTTCTTC.

This clonotype has more than one count but fewer than ten. The genes are TRBV11-2 and TRBJ2-5; TRBD1 matches at 9 bases. V trimming: 1 base; J trimming: 5 bases; junction bases outside the gene matches: 8. Looked up from germline, CDR1 is SGHAT and CDR2 is FQNNGV. The CDR3 contains 16 residues. DNA for the CDR3: TGTGCCAGCAGCTTAGGTTACAGGGGGCGAGGGGAGACCCAGTACTTC. It translates to CASSLGYRGRGETQYF.

The V gene is TRBV6-5, the J gene TRBJ1-5; the D gene is possibly TRBD1 (5 bases). The V and J ends lost 2 bases and 0 bases respectively, with 17 bases between them. Germline values: CDR1 MNHEY, CDR2 SVGAGI. CDR3 length equals 18 residues. CDR3 protein: CASSYPNLQGYSNQPQHF. Here the CDR3 DNA reads TGTGCCAGCAGTTACCCGAATCTCCAGGGCTATAGCAATCAGCCCCAGCATTTT.

This rearrangement joins TRBV21-1 to TRBJ1-5. TRBV21-1 is a known pseudogene. The CDR3 is 15 residues long. This chain's CDR3 is CASSKAQRGSQPQHF. CDR3 in DNA: TGTGCCAGCAGCAAAGCGCAACGTGGGAGTCAGCCCCAGCATTTT.

The V call is TRBV7-9, the J call TRBJ1-1, with D unclear. From germline, CDR1 is SEHNR and CDR2 FQNEAQ (reference sequence). Trimming removed 5 bases from V and 4 bases from J, with 14 bases in between. The CDR3 spans 14 residues. The CDR3 is CASSLLSTGTEAFF. As DNA, the CDR3 is TGTGCCAGCAGCCTACTCTCGACGGGCACTGAAGCTTTCTTT.

The chain joins TRBV5-1 to TRBJ2-7; 8 nucleotides agree with TRBD1. The germline V gene has CDR1 SGHRS and CDR2 YFSETQ. V lost 0 bases, J lost 5 bases, and 10 bases stayed unmatched. CDR3 size: 16 residues. CDR3 residues: CASSLVAGTGVHEQYF. The DNA for the CDR3 is TGCGCCAGCAGCTTGGTGGCGGGGACAGGAGTACACGAGCAGTACTTC.

The CDR3 bases are TGTGCCAGCTCACCCCCAGGCGGGACAGTCCTTAATGAAAAACTGTTTTTT. Its translation is CASSPPGGTVLNEKLFF. The chain is built from TRBV18 and TRBJ1-4; the match to TRBD1 covers 7 bases. V lost 3 bases and J lost 4; bases outside the gene matches: 11. CDR1 and CDR2 from the germline V gene are KGHSH and LQKENI. CDR3 size: 17 residues.

This clonotype was counted between two and nine times. V usage is TRBV29-1 and J usage is TRBJ2-7, with TRBD1 matching 7 bases. Per the germline V gene, CDR1 is SQVTM and CDR2 is ANQGSEA. The CDR3 is 14 residues long. V was clipped by 5 bases and J by 2 bases; unmatched bases: 9. The DNA for the CDR3 is TGCAGCGTTTGGTACCGGGACAGCCCCTACGAGCAGTACTTC. This sequence encodes CSVWYRDSPYEQYF.

The chain uses TRBV28 and TRBJ2-1; 9 bases align to TRBD2. Germline-derived CDR1 and CDR2 are MDHEN and SYDVKM. The CDR3 runs to 15 residues. V was clipped by 3 bases and J by 6 bases; unmatched bases: 6. Here the CDR3 reads CASSFLLAGPNEQFF. The CDR3 DNA sequence: TGTGCCAGCAGTTTTCTCCTAGCGGGACCCAATGAGCAGTTCTTC. The complete variable domain, with remaining parts taken from reference TRBV28 and TRBJ2-1, reads DVKVTQSSRYLVKRTGEKVFLECVQDMDHENMFWYRQDPGLGLRLIYFSYDVKMKEKGDIPEGYSVSREKKERFSLILESASTNQTSMYLCASSFLLAGPNEQFFGPGTRLTVL.

The table lists this clonotype with a few counts. V usage is TRBV21-1 and J usage is TRBJ2-5; TRBD1 reflects the table's D call only, with no check against the DNA. TRBV21-1 is tagged as a pseudogene. This CDR3 has 15 residues. DNA of the CDR3: TGTGCCAGCAGCAAAATAAGGGCGGCCCAAGAGACCCAGTACTTC. Translated: CASSKIRAAQETQYF.

This chain links TRBV7-9 with TRBJ2-5, with D uncertain. The CDR3 has 13 residues. CDR1 SEHNR and CDR2 FQNEAQ come from the germline V gene (reference sequence). V lost 5 bases and J lost 5, with 12 bases in between. The CDR3 region is CASSIGLLETQYF. The CDR3 DNA reads as TGTGCCAGCAGCATCGGATTGTTGGAGACCCAGTACTTC.

This clonotype was seen more than once but under ten times. The CDR3 protein is CATSSDRDWDRTQYF. For the CDR3, the DNA is TGTGCCACCAGCAGCGACCGGGACTGGGACCGAACCCAGTACTTC. The chain recombines TRBV15 with TRBJ2-5, with a tentative D call TRBD2 (6 bases). Germline loops: CDR1 LNHNV, CDR2 YYDKDF (reference sequence). This CDR3 is 15 amino acids long. V lost 3 bases and J 8 bases, leaving 19 bases between the germline ends.